This TCR beta chain was identified in a study of T-cell memory formation after mild COVID-19. In the study overall: Across donors, TCR clusters were largely donor specific.

The CDR3 extends over 16 amino acids. Trimming removed 0 bases from V and 3 bases from J, with 13 bases in between. CDR1 and CDR2 (germline): SGDLS, YYNGEE. A 5'RACE reaction primed in the constant segment made cDNA libraries of TCR alpha and TCR beta, and these carried sample barcodes and UMIs. TCRdb analysed the 5' RACE reads with MiXCR anew, one entry per CDR3 protein. The sample has roughly 400,000 distinct CDR3 sequences; approximately 16% are singletons. As for this clonotype: Its antigen is still unknown.

The study, taken as a whole, reports: The finding that pre-infection memory included some responding clones suggested that cross-reactive memory joined.

The sample taken for sequencing was PBMCs or a T cell subset sorted from them (not recorded which). The receptor was derived from a man between 18 and 35 years old who had mild COVID-19 (a few samples of this study predate the infection). Cell type and time point are not known. The chain recombines TRBV9 with TRBJ2-1, with D possibly called TRBD1 or TRBD2 (6 bases each). CDR3 bases: TGTGCCAGCAGCGTAGCGGGGGACATCAACTACAATGAGCAGTTCTTC. Amino acid sequence: CASSVAGDINYNEQFF.